One sample yielded the 20 T cell receptor beta chains listed below, sequenced in a study of CD8+ T cells in alopecia areata. Extracted RNA was reverse transcribed, and the resulting cDNA served as sequencing template. Some clones are missing from TCRdb's copy, which holds only in-frame ones; the method was immunoSEQ multiplex PCR. The table shows tens of thousands of clones, with approximately 56% occurring only once. Sequences were obtained from NKG2D-high CD8+ T cells sorted from blood. The receptors derive from a human donor with alopecia areata.

The chain uses TRBV30 and TRBJ2-3, with D possibly matching TRBD1 (6 bases). Germline CDR1 and CDR2: GTSNPN and SVGIG (reference sequence). Deletions cut 7 bases from V and 3 bases from J, with 17 bases between. This CDR3 is built from 14 residues. The CDR3 loop reads CAYQQGPDTDTQYF. The DNA of the CDR3 is TGTGCCTACCAACAGGGACCTGATACAGATACGCAGTATTTT.

The chain joins TRBV27 to TRBJ1-1; D not certain. Trimming removed 5 bases from V and 3 bases from J, with 13 bases in between. There are 14 residues in the CDR3. Germline CDR1 MNHEY, CDR2 SMNVEV (reference sequence). DNA for the CDR3: TGTGCCAGCAGTCGCCAGGATTCGCACACTGAAGCTTTCTTT. Residues: CASSRQDSHTEAFF.

The gene calls are TRBV6-5 and TRBJ2-7, with D perhaps matching TRBD2 (6 bases). The ends were cut back, 0 bases at V and 2 bases at J, with 8 bases in the middle. The CDR3 is 14 amino acids. CDR1 and CDR2 from the germline V gene are MNHEY and SVGAGI. CDR3 residues: CASSYSRDAYEQYF. The CDR3 nucleotides read TGTGCCAGCAGTTACTCGCGGGATGCCTACGAGCAGTACTTC.

This clone came up a few times. The chain combines TRBV7-8 with TRBJ2-3; TRBD1 is a possible D gene (6 bases). This CDR3 contains 15 residues. Germline-derived CDR1 and CDR2 are SGHVS and FQNEAQ. V gave up 3 bases and J gave up 2 bases, with 12 bases separating them. CDR3 sequence: CASSFKTGVTDTQYF. The CDR3 region has the DNA TGTGCCAGCAGCTTTAAGACAGGCGTCACAGATACGCAGTATTTT. Full variable domain (outside the CDR3, taken from reference TRBV7-8 and TRBJ2-3): GAGVSQSPRYKVAKRGQDVALRCDPISGHVSLFWYQQALGQGPEFLTYFQNEAQLDKSGLPSDRFFAERPEGSVSTLKIQRTQQEDSAVYLCASSFKTGVTDTQYFGPGTRLTVL.

This chain uses TRBV4-1 with TRBJ2-1; weak D call: TRBD2 (5 bases). CDR3 length equals 16 residues. CDR1 and CDR2 from the germline V gene are MGHRA and YSYEKL. V was trimmed by 0 bases and J by 0 bases, leaving 9 bases between them. As DNA, the CDR3 is TGCGCCAGCAGCCAAGATCGGGGTTTCTCCTACAATGAGCAGTTCTTC. Encoded protein: CASSQDRGFSYNEQFF.

This chain links TRBV28 with TRBJ2-5, with D perhaps TRBD2 (5 bases). Germline-derived CDR1 and CDR2 are MDHEN and SYDVKM. V lost 3 bases and J 2 bases, leaving 22 bases between the germline ends. The CDR3 is made up of 18 amino acids. CDR3: CASSFPRQSGTVQETQYF. The CDR3 nucleotides are TGTGCCAGCAGTTTTCCGAGGCAGAGCGGTACGGTGCAAGAGACCCAGTACTTC. Together with reference TRBV28 and TRBJ2-5, the CDR3 gives the full variable domain: DVKVTQSSRYLVKRTGEKVFLECVQDMDHENMFWYRQDPGLGLRLIYFSYDVKMKEKGDIPEGYSVSREKKERFSLILESASTNQTSMYLCASSFPRQSGTVQETQYFGPGTRLLVL.

The chain employs TRBV29-1 and TRBJ2-3, with 7 bases fitting TRBD2. The J segment lost 0 bases and the V segment lost 6 bases, leaving 3 bases of the junction unmatched. CDR3 length: 13 amino acids. Germline-derived CDR1 and CDR2 are SQVTM and ANQGSEA. For the CDR3, the DNA is TGCAGCGTGGGCGGGGGTAGCACAGATACGCAGTATTTT. Amino acid sequence: CSVGGGSTDTQYF.

The CDR3: CASSDAGLGPTNEKLFF. The CDR3 DNA follows: TGTGCCAGCAGCGACGCGGGGCTTGGGCCAACTAATGAAAAACTGTTTTTT. The genes are TRBV13 and TRBJ1-4, with D tentatively TRBD1 (5 bases). The CDR3 loop spans 17 amino acids. The V gene's germline CDR1 is PRHDT and CDR2 FYEKMQ (reference sequence). The ends were cut back, 5 bases at V and 0 bases at J, with 16 bases in the middle.

The CDR3 reads CASSAGLAGLYEQYF. The CDR3 DNA sequence: TGTGCCAGCAGCGCGGGACTAGCGGGACTTTACGAGCAGTACTTC. The chain couples TRBV5-6 to TRBJ2-7; 13 bases line up with TRBD2. Per the germline V gene, CDR1 is SGHDT and CDR2 is YYEEEE. This CDR3 contains 15 residues. V gave up 4 bases and J gave up 4 bases; unmatched junction bases: 5.

This clone was recorded once. The V gene is TRBV5-1, the J gene TRBJ2-7; D is uncertain. The CDR3 length is 17 residues. CDR1 is SGHRS and CDR2 is YFSETQ in the germline V gene. Trimming cost V 0 bases and J 4 bases, with 20 bases left between them. Here the CDR3 reads CASSLGTFGLTVYEQYF. Here the CDR3 DNA reads TGCGCCAGCAGCTTGGGTACTTTCGGTCTAACCGTGTACGAGCAGTACTTC.

This chain links TRBV5-1 with TRBJ1-1; TRBD1 agrees at 9 bases. The CDR3 is 14 residues long. CDR1 and CDR2 from the germline V gene are SGHRS and YFSETQ. With V trimmed by 4 bases and J by 4 bases, 5 bases remained unmatched. The CDR3 loop reads CASSPGQGPTEAFF. The CDR3, as DNA: TGCGCCAGCAGCCCGGGACAGGGCCCCACTGAAGCTTTCTTT.

To note about this clone: This sample includes further DNA sequences coding for the same CDR3. The chain uses TRBV5-1 and TRBJ2-5; D not resolved. Germline V gene lookup returns CDR1 SGHRS and CDR2 YFSETQ. The length of the CDR3 is 13 residues. The germline V and J ends were trimmed by 0 bases and 5 bases, with 8 bases remaining between them. DNA for the CDR3: TGCGCCAGCAGCTTGGACGGGCGGGAGACCCAGTACTTC. It specifies CASSLDGRETQYF.

The V gene is TRBV5-6, the J gene TRBJ2-1; 9 nucleotides agree with TRBD2. CDR3 length: 15 amino acids. V trimming: 0 bases; J trimming: 5 bases; junction bases outside the gene matches: 3. Germline CDR1 reads SGHDT; CDR2 reads YYEEEE. CDR3 in amino acids: CASSLAASGDNEQFF. CDR3 DNA: TGTGCCAGCAGCTTGGCGGCTAGCGGGGACAATGAGCAGTTCTTC.

The rearrangement joins TRBV4-1 to TRBJ2-6; no clear D gene. The V end lost 6 bases, the J end lost 0 bases, and 9 bases lay between the germline ends. This CDR3 comprises 15 residues. CDR1 and CDR2 from the germline V gene are MGHRA and YSYEKL. DNA for the CDR3: TGCGCCAGCAGTCCGAGTCCCTCTGGGGCCAACGTCCTGACTTTC. Translation: CASSPSPSGANVLTF.

The gene calls are TRBV7-2 and TRBJ2-7; D is uncertain. The CDR3 is 16 amino acids. Germline CDR1 SGHTA, CDR2 FQGNSA. Deletions cut 5 bases from V and 0 bases from J, with 17 bases between. The CDR3 loop is CASSRAISFSSYEQYF. The CDR3, as DNA: TGTGCCAGCAGCCGCGCTATATCGTTCAGCTCCTACGAGCAGTACTTC.

The chain uses TRBV6-1 and TRBJ2-3; the match to TRBD2 covers 9 bases. The ends lost 6 bases at V and 7 bases at J; junction bases unmatched: 11. CDR1 is MNHNS, CDR2 SASEGT, per germline. The CDR3 runs 15 residues. The CDR3 reads CASSEFSGSFYTQYF. The CDR3 DNA sequence: TGTGCCAGCAGCGAATTTAGCGGGAGCTTTTATACGCAGTATTTT.

The chain couples TRBV2 to TRBJ2-7; a weak D match, TRBD2 (6 bases). V lost 4 bases to trimming and J lost 6 bases, with 13 bases between them. This CDR3 has 13 amino acids. The germline V gene encodes CDR1 SNHLY and CDR2 FYNNEI. CDR3 DNA sequence: TGTGCCAGCAGTGCCGGGACTCCCCTCGAGCAGTACTTC. It yields the protein CASSAGTPLEQYF.

The chain combines TRBV29-1 with TRBJ2-3, with no clear D. Trimming pared 4 bases from V and 0 bases from J, leaving 14 bases between. CDR1 is SQVTM, CDR2 ANQGSEA, per germline. The CDR3 consists of 15 residues. For the CDR3, the DNA is TGCAGCGTTGTAAGGGTTCCAGAGAGCACAGATACGCAGTATTTT. The encoded protein is CSVVRVPESTDTQYF.

The rearrangement links TRBV7-8 to TRBJ2-1; no definite D call. Per the germline V gene, CDR1 is SGHVS and CDR2 is FQNEAQ. The CDR3 has 15 amino acids. V lost 1 base, J lost 2 bases, and 9 bases lay in between. The CDR3 sequence is CASSLGQATYNEQFF. The CDR3 DNA is TGTGCCAGCAGCTTAGGCCAGGCAACCTACAATGAGCAGTTCTTC.

The chain is built from TRBV29-1 and TRBJ2-7; TRBD2 might be the D (6 bases). The CDR3 covers 14 residues. Germline V gene lookup returns CDR1 SQVTM and CDR2 ANQGSEA. V was cut by 3 bases and J by 0 bases, with 12 bases left in between. The CDR3 reads CSVESAGSSYEQYF. CDR3 DNA sequence: TGCAGCGTTGAGTCGGCGGGGAGCTCCTACGAGCAGTACTTC.